The 26 T cell receptor beta chains reported below all come from one sample, sequenced in a study of blood T cells in healthy people across ages. PCR was performed a second time for about 7 to 12 cycles using a sample-barcoded 5' primer and a J-beta primer mix. TCRdb independently ran MiXCR on the 5' RACE reads; one entry per CDR3 protein. The table has about 580,000 distinct CDR3 sequences, 40% to 55% seen once; the top ten hold just under 25%. Sequencing was carried out using blood. Receptor source: a man older than 75 in good health.

The gene calls are TRBV28 and TRBJ2-1, with 10 nucleotides matching TRBD2. CDR1 MDHEN and CDR2 SYDVKM come from the germline V gene. The CDR3 length is 16 residues. The J segment lost 6 bases and the V segment lost 4 bases, leaving 9 bases of the junction unmatched. The CDR3 DNA reads as TGTGCCAGCAGTTCCCCTAGCGGGAGTCTCGGCAATGAGCAGTTCTTC. Its translation is CASSSPSGSLGNEQFF.

This chain uses TRBV3-1 with TRBJ2-4; D gene uncertain. The V end was cut by 0 bases, the J end by 3 bases, with 3 bases between. This CDR3 has 13 residues. Germline V gives CDR1 LGHDT, CDR2 YNNKEL (reference sequence). The CDR3 loop is CASSQDLKNIQYF. CDR3 nucleotides: TGTGCCAGCAGCCAAGACCTCAAAAACATTCAGTACTTC.

This clonotype turned up a few times. At one end, the junction sequence differs from germline, possibly due to a read error. The genes are TRBV7-2 and TRBJ2-5, with no clear D. The CDR3 is 13 residues long. Germline V gives CDR1 SGHTA, CDR2 FQGNSA. For the CDR3, the DNA is TGTGCCAGCAGCCCGGTTTTGCAAGAGGCCCAGTACTTC. Its protein product is CASSPVLQEAQYF.

This sequence joins TRBV6-6 and TRBJ2-7, with D uncertain. Looked up from germline, CDR1 is MNHNY and CDR2 is SVGAGI (reference sequence). The CDR3 length is 16 residues. The V gene lost 6 bases and the J gene lost 0 bases, with 18 bases spanning the gap. As DNA, the CDR3 is TGTGCCAGCAGGCCCCCCGATGGGCCCCGCTCCTACGAGCAGTACTTC. Encoded protein: CASRPPDGPRSYEQYF.

The chain employs TRBV11-2 and TRBJ1-4; 9 positions agree with TRBD1. Germline V CDR1 and CDR2: SGHAT, FQNNGV. The CDR3 contains 15 residues. J gave up 8 bases and V 5 bases, and 9 bases lay outside the gene matches. DNA of the CDR3: TGTGCCAGCAGCCCCACCCGGACAGGGGAGGAAAAACTGTTTTTT. Its translation: CASSPTRTGEEKLFF.

The chain uses TRBV27 and TRBJ2-1; D uncertain. Germline V gene sequence: CDR1 MNHEY, CDR2 SMNVEV (reference sequence). Trimming removed 9 bases at V and 5 bases at J, with 14 bases between. This CDR3 has 13 residues. CDR3 residues: CASWATVNNEQFF. As DNA, the CDR3 is TGTGCCAGTTGGGCGACTGTCAACAATGAGCAGTTCTTC.

The chain is built from TRBV7-9 and TRBJ2-5; TRBD2 aligns across 8 bases. The CDR3 totals 16 residues. CDR1 and CDR2 (germline): SEHNR, FQNEAQ (reference sequence). With V trimmed by 0 bases and J by 2 bases, 5 bases remained unmatched. The CDR3 reads CASSLALAGLQETQYF. The CDR3 DNA is TGTGCCAGCAGCTTAGCCCTAGCGGGCTTACAAGAGACCCAGTACTTC. Based on the CDR3 plus reference TRBV7-9 and TRBJ2-5, the full variable domain is DTGVSQNPRHKITKRGQNVTFRCDPISEHNRLYWYRQTLGQGPEFLTYFQNEAQLEKSRLLSDRFSAERPKGSFSTLEIQRTEQGDSAMYLCASSLALAGLQETQYFGPGTRLLVL.

On this clonotype itself: A much larger clone differs from this one at a single base, so this may be a read error. This chain joins TRBV6-6 and TRBJ2-5; 8 bases line up with TRBD2. V gave up 6 bases and J gave up 2 bases; unmatched junction bases: 8. Germline values: CDR1 MNHNY, CDR2 SVGAGI (reference sequence). This CDR3 spans 15 amino acids. DNA of the CDR3: TGTGCCAGCAGCTTAATCGGGAGGGGACAAGAGACCCAGTACTTC. This sequence encodes CASSLIGRGQETQYF.

The rearrangement links TRBV20-1 to TRBJ1-5; a possible D gene is TRBD1 (6 bases). Germline V gene lookup returns CDR1 DFQATT and CDR2 SNEGSKA (reference sequence). There are 14 residues in the CDR3. V was cut by 5 bases and J by 2 bases, with 13 bases left in between. CDR3 in amino acids: CSASVDRRNQPQHF. The CDR3 nucleotides are TGCAGTGCTTCAGTTGACAGGCGCAATCAGCCCCAGCATTTT.

This clonotype appeared a few times. This chain connects TRBV12-3 or TRBV12-4 to TRBJ1-6; D remains unclear. V shed 1 base and J shed 13 bases, with 14 bases lying between them. The CDR3 is 14 residues long. CDR3 in DNA: TGTGCCAGCAGTTTAGGGTTGGACCTCTCCCCCCTCCACTTT. Translated: CASSLGLDLSPLHF.

The J gene is TRBJ2-1, the V gene TRBV20-1; D could derive from TRBD1 or TRBD2 (7 bases each). This CDR3 is built from 15 residues. V was cut by 2 bases and J by 13 bases, with 24 bases left in between. Germline CDR1 and CDR2: DFQATT and SNEGSKA (reference sequence). The CDR3 protein is CSARHRGGRQETQFF. In nucleotides, the CDR3 is TGCAGTGCTAGACACAGGGGAGGGAGACAAGAGACCCAGTTCTTC.

This clonotype was detected only a few times. This chain uses TRBV12-5 with TRBJ2-3; the D call may be TRBD1 or TRBD2 (6 bases each). Trimming pared 3 bases from V and 4 bases from J, leaving 17 bases between. From germline, CDR1 is LGHNT and CDR2 FRNRAP. The CDR3 is 16 residues long. This CDR3 is CASGFPIRGPADTQYF. The CDR3 DNA follows: TGTGCTAGTGGTTTCCCGATCCGGGGGCCGGCAGATACGCAGTATTTT.

This clonotype was counted a single time. The V gene is TRBV12-3 or TRBV12-4, the J gene TRBJ2-1, with D unresolved. The CDR3 contains 12 residues. V was shortened by 7 bases and J by 6 bases, with 10 bases between the two germline ends. The CDR3 loop reads CASNSGVNEQFF. Written as DNA, the CDR3 is TGTGCCAGCAACAGTGGTGTCAATGAGCAGTTCTTC.

This clonotype occurred a few times. The chain carries TRBV12-3 or TRBV12-4 and TRBJ2-3; D may match TRBD1 or TRBD2 (5 bases each). Trimming left V 7 bases short and J 2 bases short, with 10 bases between. The CDR3 covers 13 residues. CDR3 nucleotide sequence: TGTGCCAGCACCCTGGGGACCACAGATACGCAGTATTTT. Protein sequence: CASTLGTTDTQYF.

The gene calls are TRBV5-1 and TRBJ2-7; 10 positions match TRBD2. This CDR3 region has 15 residues. Germline V lookup: CDR1 SGHRS, CDR2 YFSETQ. Germline trimming cut 7 bases from V and 3 bases from J; bases unmatched to any gene: 10. In DNA form, the CDR3 reads TGCGCCAGCTCGGATCTGGCTAGCGGGAGCTACGAGCAGTACTTC. It specifies CASSDLASGSYEQYF.

The V call is TRBV20-1, the J call TRBJ2-1, with TRBD2 identical over 7 bases. The CDR3 is made up of 14 amino acids. Per the germline V gene, CDR1 is DFQATT and CDR2 is SNEGSKA (reference sequence). Trimming removed 3 bases from V and 8 bases from J; junction bases left unmatched: 10. The CDR3 nucleotides are TGCAGTGCTAGGGGCGGGAGAGGCCCCCATGAGCAGTTCTTC. Translating gives CSARGGRGPHEQFF.

There are a few counts of this clonotype. V usage is TRBV27 and J usage is TRBJ1-2; D call uncertain. Germline V gene data show CDR1 as MNHEY and CDR2 as SMNVEV (reference sequence). CDR3 length: 13 residues. V shed 3 bases and J shed 2 bases, with 7 bases lying between them. The CDR3 protein is CASSFEANYGYTF. The CDR3 region has the DNA TGTGCCAGCAGTTTCGAGGCAAACTATGGCTACACCTTC.

The chain is built from TRBV7-2 and TRBJ2-7; 8 bases map to TRBD1. Germline CDR1 reads SGHTA; CDR2 reads FQGNSA. The CDR3 length is 13 residues. J lost 6 bases, V lost 5 bases, and 6 bases had no gene match. CDR3 amino acids: CASSRTGGSEQYF. The CDR3 DNA reads TGTGCCAGCAGCCGTACAGGGGGTTCCGAGCAGTACTTC.

This clonotype has only one observation. V usage is TRBV18 and J usage is TRBJ2-1, with a possible D match to TRBD2 (6 bases). This CDR3 has 13 amino acids. Germline V gives CDR1 KGHSH, CDR2 LQKENI. Between the trimmed V and J ends, which lost 2 bases and 6 bases, there was a span of 8 bases. CDR3 bases: TGTGCCAGCTCACCATTGACTAGCAATGAGCAGTTCTTC. It is translated as CASSPLTSNEQFF.

The chain is built from TRBV2 and TRBJ2-5; perhaps D is TRBD1 or TRBD2 (5 bases each). CDR1 and CDR2 from the germline V gene are SNHLY and FYNNEI. The CDR3 contains 15 residues. Trimming shortened V by 2 bases and J by 7 bases, and 17 bases separated the two germline ends. The CDR3 sequence is CASSERGSGRRTQYF. The CDR3 DNA reads TGTGCCAGCAGTGAAAGGGGCAGCGGCCGGAGGACCCAGTACTTC.

A word on this clonotype: This clone may be a read error of a much larger clone one base away. V is TRBV6-6 and J is TRBJ1-1; 10 bases match TRBD1. Looked up from germline, CDR1 is MNHNY and CDR2 is SVGAGI (reference sequence). This CDR3 region has 16 residues. The CDR3 spells CASSKRQGAENAEAFF. The CDR3 DNA reads TGTGCCAGCAGTAAAAGACAGGGGGCGGAGAACGCTGAAGCTTTCTTT.

CDR3 DNA: TGTGCCAGCTCACCACCGGGGTTTAAGAGTACGTTCTTC. Translated, it gives CASSPPGFKSTFF. This sequence joins TRBV18 and TRBJ2-1; D ambiguous. V gave up 0 bases and J gave up 15 bases, with 15 bases separating them. Per the germline V gene, CDR1 is KGHSH and CDR2 is LQKENI. CDR3 size: 13 residues.

The gene calls are TRBV5-1 and TRBJ2-3; no reliable D call. CDR1 and CDR2 from the germline V gene are SGHRS and YFSETQ. Between the trimmed V and J ends, which lost 10 bases and 1 base, there was a span of 16 bases. The CDR3 sequence is 14 residues long. CDR3 residues: CAGNLVRGTDTQYF. In nucleotides, the CDR3 is TGCGCCGGCAACTTGGTTAGGGGCACAGATACGCAGTATTTT.

This clonotype appeared a few times. The gene calls are TRBV28 and TRBJ2-5, with 7 bases matching TRBD1. With V trimmed by 5 bases and J by 11 bases, 11 bases remained unmatched. The CDR3 spans 13 residues. From germline, CDR1 is MDHEN and CDR2 SYDVKM. The CDR3 loop is CASSPSDRREQYF. The CDR3 DNA is TGTGCCAGCAGTCCTTCGGACAGGAGAGAGCAGTACTTC.

V gene TRBV11-1 combines with J gene TRBJ2-7; 16 nucleotides align to TRBD2. V dropped 3 bases and J dropped 5; count of bases not matched to a gene: 22. Germline CDR1 reads SGHAT; CDR2 reads FQDESV (reference sequence). The CDR3 totals 22 residues. This CDR3 reads CASSLWGRGKGTSGRAVDEQYF. The DNA of the CDR3 is TGTGCCAGCAGCTTGTGGGGAAGGGGTAAGGGGACTAGCGGGAGGGCCGTCGACGAGCAGTACTTC.

Details on this clonotype: One base away lies a much larger clone, so this may be a sequencing read error. This chain uses TRBV6-5 with TRBJ1-5; D remains unclear. Germline V gives CDR1 MNHEY, CDR2 SVGAGI. The CDR3 runs 14 residues. This CDR3 is CAGRPGQGNQPQHF. DNA of the CDR3: TGTGCCGGCAGGCCGGGTCAGGGCAATCAGCCCCAGCATTTT.